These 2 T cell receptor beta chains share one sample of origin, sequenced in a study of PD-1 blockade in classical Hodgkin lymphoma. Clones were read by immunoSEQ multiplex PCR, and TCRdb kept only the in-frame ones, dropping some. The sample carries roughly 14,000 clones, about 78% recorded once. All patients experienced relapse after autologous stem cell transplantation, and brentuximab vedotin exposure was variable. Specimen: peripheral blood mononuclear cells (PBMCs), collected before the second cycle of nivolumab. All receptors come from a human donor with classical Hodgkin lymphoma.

In nucleotides, the CDR3 is TGTGCCAGCAGCCAATTGGTCGGAAACACCATATATTTT. Translated, it gives CASSQLVGNTIYF. The chain recombines TRBV16 with TRBJ1-3; D call uncertain. This CDR3 spans 13 amino acids. Germline V gene sequence: CDR1 KGHSY, CDR2 FQNENV. The V and J ends lost 1 base and 4 bases respectively, with 5 bases between them.

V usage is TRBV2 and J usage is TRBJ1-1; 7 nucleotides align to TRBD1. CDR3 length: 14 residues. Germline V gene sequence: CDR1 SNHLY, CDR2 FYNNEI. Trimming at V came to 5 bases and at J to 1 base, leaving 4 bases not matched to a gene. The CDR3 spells CASSRQGRNTEAFF. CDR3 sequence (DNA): TGTGCCAGCAGTCGACAGGGACGGAACACTGAAGCTTTCTTT.